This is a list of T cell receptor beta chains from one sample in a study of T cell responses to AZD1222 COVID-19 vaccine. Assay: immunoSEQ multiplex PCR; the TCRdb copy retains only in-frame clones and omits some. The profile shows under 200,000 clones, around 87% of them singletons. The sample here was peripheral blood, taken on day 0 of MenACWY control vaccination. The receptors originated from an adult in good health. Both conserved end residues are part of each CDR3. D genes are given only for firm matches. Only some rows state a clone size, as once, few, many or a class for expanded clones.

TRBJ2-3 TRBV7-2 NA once CASSPVASATQYF TGTGCCAGCAGCCCGGTAGCGTCGGCAACGCAGTATTTT
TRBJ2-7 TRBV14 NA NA CASSQLGANEQYF TGTGCCAGCAGCCAGCTAGGGGCCAACGAGCAGTACTTC
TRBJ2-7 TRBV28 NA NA CASTPSGSRRTAQYF TGTGCCAGCACCCCCTCCGGCTCCAGACGTACGGCACAGTACTTC
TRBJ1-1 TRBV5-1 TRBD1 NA CASSLRTQGTEAFF TGCGCCAGCAGCTTGAGAACACAGGGGACTGAAGCTTTCTTT
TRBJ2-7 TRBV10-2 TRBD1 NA CASSQGQNYEQYF TGCGCCAGCAGTCAGGGACAGAACTACGAGCAGTACTTC
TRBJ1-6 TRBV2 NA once CASTPWGRLSPLHF TGTGCCAGCACCCCGTGGGGTCGACTCTCACCCCTCCACTTT
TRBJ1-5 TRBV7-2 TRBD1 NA CASSPDRGGQPQHF TGTGCCAGCAGCCCGGACAGGGGTGGGCAGCCCCAGCATTTT
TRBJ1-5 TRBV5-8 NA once CASTKGTVKFQPQHF TGTGCCAGCACCAAAGGGACGGTCAAGTTTCAGCCCCAGCATTTT
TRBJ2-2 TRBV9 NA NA CASNLEATGELFF TGTGCCAGCAACCTCGAGGCCACCGGGGAGCTGTTTTTT
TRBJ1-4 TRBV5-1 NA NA CASSFGTGLEKLFF TGCGCCAGCAGCTTTGGAACAGGGCTTGAAAAACTGTTTTTT
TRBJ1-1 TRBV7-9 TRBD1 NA CASSFGQGARTEAFF TGTGCCAGCAGCTTCGGACAGGGGGCGAGGACTGAAGCTTTCTTT
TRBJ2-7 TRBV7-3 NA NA CASSLTGEAGAQYF TGTGCCAGCAGCTTAACGGGAGAAGCAGGAGCGCAGTACTTC
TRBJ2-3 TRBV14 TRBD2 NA CASSRGLAENTDTQYF TGTGCCAGCAGCCGAGGACTAGCGGAAAACACAGATACGCAGTATTTT
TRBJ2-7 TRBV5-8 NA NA CASSLAGRTAYEQYF TGTGCCAGCAGCTTGGCGGGTCGGACAGCCTACGAGCAGTACTTC
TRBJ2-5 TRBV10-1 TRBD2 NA CASSESRAEVNGGGKETQYF TGCGCCAGCAGTGAGTCACGGGCTGAGGTTAACGGGGGGGGAAAAGAGACCCAGTACTTC
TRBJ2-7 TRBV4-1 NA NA CASSQGPAYEQYF TGCGCCAGCAGCCAGGGGCCCGCCTACGAGCAGTACTTC
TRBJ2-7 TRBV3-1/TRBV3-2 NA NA CASSQDSASSYEQYF TGTGCCAGCAGCCAAGATTCCGCCTCCTCCTACGAGCAGTACTTC
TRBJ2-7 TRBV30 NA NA CAWRHDYYEQYF TGTGCCTGGAGACATGACTACTACGAGCAGTACTTC
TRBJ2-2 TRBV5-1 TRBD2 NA CASSWLTSGRTGELFF TGCGCCAGCAGCTGGCTGACTAGCGGGAGGACCGGGGAGCTGTTTTTT
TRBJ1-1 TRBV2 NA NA CASGVAANTEAFF TGTGCCAGCGGGGTGGCAGCGAACACTGAAGCTTTCTTT
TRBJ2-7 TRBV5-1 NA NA CASSLATGQTYEQYF TGCGCCAGCAGCTTGGCCACCGGACAGACCTACGAGCAGTACTTC
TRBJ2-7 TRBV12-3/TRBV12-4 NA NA CASSFQGYEQYF TGTGCCAGCAGTTTCCAGGGATACGAGCAGTACTTC
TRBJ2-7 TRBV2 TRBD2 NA CASRLAGVRYEQYF TGTGCCAGCCGGCTAGCGGGAGTAAGATACGAGCAGTACTTC
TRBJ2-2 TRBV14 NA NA CASSRYLSSAGELFF TGTGCCAGCAGCCGATACCTGTCTAGCGCCGGGGAGCTGTTTTTT
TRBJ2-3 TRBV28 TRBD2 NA CASSTTRGLAGGPDTQYF TGTGCCAGCAGTACAACTCGGGGACTAGCGGGGGGGCCAGATACGCAGTATTTT
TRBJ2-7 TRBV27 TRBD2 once CASSLTPSGYEQYF TGTGCCAGCAGTTTAACCCCTAGCGGCTACGAGCAGTACTTC
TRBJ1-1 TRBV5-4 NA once CASSLQGNTEAFF TGTGCCAGCAGCTTGCAGGGTAACACTGAAGCTTTCTTT
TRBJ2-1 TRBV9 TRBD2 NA CASSVQAGGYNEQFF TGTGCCAGCAGCGTTCAAGCGGGAGGGTACAATGAGCAGTTCTTC
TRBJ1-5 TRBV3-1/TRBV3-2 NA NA CASSQGGPNQPQHF TGTGCCAGCAGCCAAGGGGGTCCAAATCAGCCCCAGCATTTT
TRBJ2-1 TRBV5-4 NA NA CASSFGESEQFF TGTGCCAGCAGCTTCGGGGAAAGTGAGCAGTTCTTC
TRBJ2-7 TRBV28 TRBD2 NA CASSFSGGAYEQYF TGTGCCAGCAGTTTTTCGGGAGGGGCCTACGAGCAGTACTTC
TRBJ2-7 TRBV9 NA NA CASSALGDHYEQYF TGTGCCAGCAGCGCTCTAGGCGACCACTACGAGCAGTACTTC
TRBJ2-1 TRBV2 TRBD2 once CASSGTSYNEQFF TGTGCCAGCAGCGGGACTAGTTACAATGAGCAGTTCTTC
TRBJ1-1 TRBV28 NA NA CASSSQTEAFF TGTGCCAGCAGTTCCCAGACTGAAGCTTTCTTT
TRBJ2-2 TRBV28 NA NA CASSPILGTGELFF TGTGCCAGCAGTCCGATCTTGGGGACCGGGGAGCTGTTTTTT
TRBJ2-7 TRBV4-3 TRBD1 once CASSPGTGSGSYEQYF TGCGCCAGCAGCCCCGGGACAGGGAGCGGCTCCTACGAGCAGTACTTC
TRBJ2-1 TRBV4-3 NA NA CASSQESQTDEQFF TGCGCCAGCAGCCAAGAATCACAGACGGATGAGCAGTTCTTC
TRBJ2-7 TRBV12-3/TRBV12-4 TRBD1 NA CASGQGLGYEQYF TGTGCCAGCGGACAGGGCCTGGGTTACGAGCAGTACTTC
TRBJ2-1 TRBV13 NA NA CASSLKWGNEQFF TGTGCCAGCAGCCTAAAGTGGGGCAATGAGCAGTTCTTC
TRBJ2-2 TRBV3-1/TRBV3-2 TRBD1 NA CASSQAGQGSTGELFF TGTGCCAGCAGCCAAGCGGGACAGGGGAGTACCGGGGAGCTGTTTTTT
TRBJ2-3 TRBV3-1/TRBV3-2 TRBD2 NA CASSSLSGGITDTQYF TGTGCCAGCAGCTCCCTCAGCGGGGGTATCACAGATACGCAGTATTTT
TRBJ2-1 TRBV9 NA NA CASSPRLGPGDEQFF TGTGCCAGCAGCCCGCGACTGGGTCCCGGGGATGAGCAGTTCTTC